The 5 T cell receptor beta chains below were found in one sample sequenced in a study (dated by TCRdb to 2016 to 2018). The protocol used for the library was RT-PCR. Data came from an Illumina MiSeq. Through fastp at Q25 and MiXCR, TCRdb rebuilt clones from the public reads, retaining in-frame beta chains. Rows merge per CDR3 protein into single entries with the most common DNA and genes. Within this sample are around 700,000 distinct CDR3 sequences, with around 14% of them counted one time only. The ten largest clonotypes hold roughly 3.9% of the sample. Sequenced input: memory CD4+ T cells from blood. The source of these receptors is a female donor in good health, serving as a healthy control.

This clonotype has just a few counts. Written as DNA, the CDR3 is TGTGCCAGCAGCCTCCGTGCAGGGCCAACAGATACGCAGTATTTT. As protein: CASSLRAGPTDTQYF. The chain employs TRBV6-2 or TRBV6-3 and TRBJ2-3; D is possibly TRBD1 (5 bases). This CDR3 region has 15 residues. V dropped 6 bases and J dropped 3 bases, with 16 bases sitting between them. Germline-derived CDR1 and CDR2 are MNHEY and SVGEGT.

This clonotype has at least ten counts. The chain links TRBV20-1 to TRBJ2-1, with D unresolved. The ends were cut back, 6 bases at V and 5 bases at J, with 8 bases in the middle. Germline V gene data show CDR1 as DFQATT and CDR2 as SNEGSKA (reference sequence). There are 11 residues in the CDR3. CDR3 region: CSATNNNEQFF. In nucleotides, the CDR3 is TGCAGTGCAACGAATAACAATGAGCAGTTCTTC.

This clonotype was counted only a few times. The chain recombines TRBV5-6 with TRBJ1-2; D remains ambiguous. Germline lookup yields CDR1 SGHDT and CDR2 YYEEEE. Trimming removed 1 base at V and 3 bases at J, with 22 bases between. The CDR3 is 18 amino acids. In nucleotides, the CDR3 is TGTGCCAGCAGCTTGCAGAGGGTAGACCGAATAAACGACTATGGCTACACCTTC. It yields the protein CASSLQRVDRINDYGYTF.

The chain recombines TRBV20-1 with TRBJ2-1; D is undetermined. The CDR3 loop spans 13 amino acids. Germline CDR1 DFQATT, CDR2 SNEGSKA (reference sequence). Between the trimmed V and J ends, which lost 5 bases and 2 bases, there was a span of 10 bases. The CDR3 region is CSAEEQPYNEQFF. The CDR3 DNA sequence: TGCAGTGCTGAGGAGCAACCCTACAATGAGCAGTTCTTC.

This clonotype was seen more than once but under ten times. The V call is TRBV27, the J call TRBJ1-2; a weak D match, TRBD1 (5 bases). V was cut by 6 bases and J by 0 bases, with 14 bases left in between. Germline V gene sequence: CDR1 MNHEY, CDR2 SMNVEV (reference sequence). The CDR3 loop spans 15 amino acids. CDR3 nucleotide sequence: TGTGCCAGCAGCTCTTGGGGGGGGGCTAACTATGGCTACACCTTC. Translation: CASSSWGGANYGYTF.